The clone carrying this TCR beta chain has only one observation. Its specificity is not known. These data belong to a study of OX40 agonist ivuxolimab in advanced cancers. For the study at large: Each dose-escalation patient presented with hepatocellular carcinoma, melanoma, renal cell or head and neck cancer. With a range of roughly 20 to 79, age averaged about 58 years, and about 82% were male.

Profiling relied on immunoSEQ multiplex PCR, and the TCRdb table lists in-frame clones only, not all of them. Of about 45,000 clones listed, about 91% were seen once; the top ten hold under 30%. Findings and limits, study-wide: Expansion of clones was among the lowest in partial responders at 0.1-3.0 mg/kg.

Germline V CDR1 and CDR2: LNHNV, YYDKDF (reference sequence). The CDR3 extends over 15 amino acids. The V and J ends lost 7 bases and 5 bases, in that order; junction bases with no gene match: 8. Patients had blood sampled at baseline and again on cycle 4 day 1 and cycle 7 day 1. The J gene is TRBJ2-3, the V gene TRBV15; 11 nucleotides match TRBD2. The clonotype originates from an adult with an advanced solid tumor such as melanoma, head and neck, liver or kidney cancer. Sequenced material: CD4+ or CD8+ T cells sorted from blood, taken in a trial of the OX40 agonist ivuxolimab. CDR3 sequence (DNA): TGTGCCACCAACCTTACTAGCGGGAGTAAAGATACGCAGTATTTT. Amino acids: CATNLTSGSKDTQYF. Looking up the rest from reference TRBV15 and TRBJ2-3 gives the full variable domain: DAMVIQNPRYQVTQFGKPVTLSCSQTLNHNVMYWYQQKSSQAPKLLFHYYDKDFNNEADTPDNFQSRRPNTSFCFLDIRSPGLGDTAMYLCATNLTSGSKDTQYFGPGTRLTVL.